This section outlines one T cell receptor (beta chain) sequence together with its context. The data derive from a study of cytomegalovirus exposure and HLA in healthy donors. With 60 Vbeta and 13 Jbeta primers, the PCR was carried out. Repertoires were generated with immunoSEQ multiplex PCR, while TCRdb's copy carries only in-frame clones and drops some. Here the sample spans about 150,000 clones, around 84% being singletons. Germline V CDR1 and CDR2: ENHRY, SYGVKD. This CDR3 contains 13 residues. Trimming pared 6 bases from V and 4 bases from J, leaving 12 bases between. This chain links TRBV10-3 with TRBJ1-2; D is unclear. Sequencing was carried out using PBMCs. This sequence was found in a boy between 2 and 15 years old in good health and CMV-seronegative. The CDR3 nucleotides are TGTGCCATCAGCGCGTCACCTTTCTATGGCTACACCTTC. Translated: CAISASPFYGYTF.